This T cell receptor beta chain emerged from a study of blood T cell repertoires in COVID-19. In the study overall: Some COVID-19 samples were acute and others convalescent; all came from the United States, Italy and Spain. In each case, the material was cDNA or gDNA derived from T cells, B-cell-depleted T cells, or PBMCs.

In the original workflow: The assay estimated nucleated cells by amplifying reference gene primers. TCRdb's table, derived via immunoSEQ multiplex PCR, lists solely in-frame clones and lacks some. V and J calls and clone size are those listed in that table; D and trimming were worked out from the DNA. The sample yields about 140,000 clones, about 91% seen once. This CDR3 is 16 amino acids long. The rearrangement links TRBV21-1 to TRBJ1-3; the tabulated D call, TRBD1, remains unverified against the DNA. TRBV21-1 is recorded as a pseudogene. This TCR was recovered from a woman in her sixties with acute or convalescent COVID-19. The sample was peripheral blood. CDR3 protein: CASSKAQGAGGNTIYF. In DNA form, the CDR3 reads TGTGCCAGCAGCAAAGCGCAGGGGGCAGGTGGAAACACCATATATTTT.